These 3 T cell receptor beta chains were sequenced from one sample in a study of cytomegalovirus exposure and HLA in healthy donors. Amplification used 60 Vbeta primers and 13 Jbeta primers. Method: immunoSEQ multiplex PCR; TCRdb's copy keeps in-frame clones and lacks some. The sample yields about 130,000 clones, 81% seen once. Sequenced: PBMCs. These receptors came from a man between 18 and 29 years old in good health and CMV-seronegative.

This clone has more than one count but fewer than ten. The chain couples TRBV6-5 to TRBJ2-5; D may be TRBD2 (5 bases). Trimming shortened V by 1 base and J by 4 bases, and 7 bases separated the two germline ends. Germline V gene data show CDR1 as MNHEY and CDR2 as SVGAGI. This CDR3 region has 13 residues. The CDR3 DNA reads TGTGCCAGCAGTTACTACGCGGGAGAGACCCAGTACTTC. As protein: CASSYYAGETQYF.

The chain couples TRBV18 to TRBJ1-2; D call uncertain. V gave up 2 bases and J gave up 5 bases, with 12 bases separating them. Germline V lookup: CDR1 KGHSH, CDR2 LQKENI. This CDR3 region has 14 residues. The CDR3 coding sequence is TGTGCCAGCTCACCAATGGAGGGTTCATATGGCTACACCTTC. Its protein is CASSPMEGSYGYTF. The whole variable domain, filled in from reference TRBV18 and TRBJ1-2, reads NAGVMQNPRHLVRRRGQEARLRCSPMKGHSHVYWYRQLPEEGLKFMVYLQKENIIDESGMPKERFSAEFPKEGPSILRIQQVVRGDSAAYFCASSPMEGSYGYTFGSGTRLTVV.

This clone has a handful of counts. This chain joins TRBV19 and TRBJ2-6, with D perhaps matching TRBD2 (5 bases). This CDR3 has 16 amino acids. Germline CDR1 and CDR2: LNHDA and SQIVND (reference sequence). V was pared by 3 bases and J by 0 bases, with 9 bases between. The CDR3 here is CASSIEGGSGANVLTF. The CDR3 DNA reads as TGTGCCAGTAGTATCGAGGGCGGCTCTGGGGCCAACGTCCTGACTTTC. Based on the CDR3 plus reference TRBV19 and TRBJ2-6, the full variable domain is DGGITQSPKYLFRKEGQNVTLSCEQNLNHDAMYWYRQDPGQGLRLIYYSQIVNDFQKGDIAEGYSVSREKKESFPLTVTSAQKNPTAFYLCASSIEGGSGANVLTFGAGSRLTVL.